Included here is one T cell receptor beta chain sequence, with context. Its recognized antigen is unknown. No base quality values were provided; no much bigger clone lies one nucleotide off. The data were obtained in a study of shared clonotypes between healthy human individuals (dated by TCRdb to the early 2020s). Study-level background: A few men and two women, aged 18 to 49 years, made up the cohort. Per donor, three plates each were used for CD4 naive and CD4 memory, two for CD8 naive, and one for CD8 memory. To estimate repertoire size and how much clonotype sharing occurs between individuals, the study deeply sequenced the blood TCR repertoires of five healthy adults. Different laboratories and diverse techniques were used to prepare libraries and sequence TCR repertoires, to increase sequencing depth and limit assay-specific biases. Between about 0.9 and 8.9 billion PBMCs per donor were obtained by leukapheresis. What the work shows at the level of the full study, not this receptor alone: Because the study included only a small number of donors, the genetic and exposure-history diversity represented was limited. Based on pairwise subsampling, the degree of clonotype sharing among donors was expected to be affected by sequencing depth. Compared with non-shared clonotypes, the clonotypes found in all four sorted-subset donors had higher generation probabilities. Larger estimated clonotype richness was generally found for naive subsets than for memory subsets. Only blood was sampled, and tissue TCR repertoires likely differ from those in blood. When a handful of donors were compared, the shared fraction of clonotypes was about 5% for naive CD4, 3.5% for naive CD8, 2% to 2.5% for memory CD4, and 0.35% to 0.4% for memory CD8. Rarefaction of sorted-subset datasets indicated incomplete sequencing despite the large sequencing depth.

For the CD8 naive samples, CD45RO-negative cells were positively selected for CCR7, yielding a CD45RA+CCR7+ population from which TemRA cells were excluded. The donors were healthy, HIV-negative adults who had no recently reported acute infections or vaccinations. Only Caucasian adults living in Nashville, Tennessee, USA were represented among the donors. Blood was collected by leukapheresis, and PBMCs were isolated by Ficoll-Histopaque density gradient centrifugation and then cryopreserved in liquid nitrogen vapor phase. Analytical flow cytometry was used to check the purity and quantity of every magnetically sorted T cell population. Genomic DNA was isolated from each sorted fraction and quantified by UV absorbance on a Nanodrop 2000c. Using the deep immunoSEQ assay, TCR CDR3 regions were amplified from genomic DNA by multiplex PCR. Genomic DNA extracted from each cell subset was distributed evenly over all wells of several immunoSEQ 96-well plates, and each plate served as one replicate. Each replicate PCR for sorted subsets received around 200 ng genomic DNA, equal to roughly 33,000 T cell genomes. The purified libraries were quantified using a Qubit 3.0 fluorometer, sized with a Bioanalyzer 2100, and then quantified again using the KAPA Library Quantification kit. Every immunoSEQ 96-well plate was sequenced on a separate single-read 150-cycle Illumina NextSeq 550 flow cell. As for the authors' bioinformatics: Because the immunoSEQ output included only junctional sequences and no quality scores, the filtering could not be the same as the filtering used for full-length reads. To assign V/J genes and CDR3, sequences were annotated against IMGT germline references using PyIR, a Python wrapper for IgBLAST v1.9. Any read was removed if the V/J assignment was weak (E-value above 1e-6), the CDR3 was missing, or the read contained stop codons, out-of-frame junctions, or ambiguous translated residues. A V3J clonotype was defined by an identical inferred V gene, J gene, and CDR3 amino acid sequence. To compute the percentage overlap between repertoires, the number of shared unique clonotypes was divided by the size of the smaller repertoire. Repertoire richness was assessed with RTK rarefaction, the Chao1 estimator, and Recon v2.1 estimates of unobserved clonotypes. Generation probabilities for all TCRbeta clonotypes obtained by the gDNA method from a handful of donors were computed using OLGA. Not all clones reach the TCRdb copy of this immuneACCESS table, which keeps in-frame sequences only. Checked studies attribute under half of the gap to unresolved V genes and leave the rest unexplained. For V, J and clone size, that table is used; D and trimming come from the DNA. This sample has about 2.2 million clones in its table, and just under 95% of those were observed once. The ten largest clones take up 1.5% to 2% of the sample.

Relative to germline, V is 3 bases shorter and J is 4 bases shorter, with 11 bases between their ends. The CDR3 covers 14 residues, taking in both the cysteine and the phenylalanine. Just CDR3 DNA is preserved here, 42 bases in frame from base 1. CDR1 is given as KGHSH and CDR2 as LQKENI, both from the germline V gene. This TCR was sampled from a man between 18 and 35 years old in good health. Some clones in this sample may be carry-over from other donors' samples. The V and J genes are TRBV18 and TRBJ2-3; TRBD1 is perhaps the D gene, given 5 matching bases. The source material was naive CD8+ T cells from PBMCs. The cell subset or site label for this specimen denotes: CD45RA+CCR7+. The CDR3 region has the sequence CASSPPGSADTQYF. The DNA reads TGTGCCAGCTCACCCCCAGGGTCCGCAGATACGCAGTATTTT.